This TCR beta chain was obtained from a study of shared clonotypes between healthy human individuals. Study overall: CD8 memory received one plate per donor, CD8 naive two, CD4 memory three and CD4 naive three.

The CDR3 spans 17 residues. V trimming: 2 bases; J trimming: 5 bases; junction bases outside the gene matches: 15. The germline V gene has CDR1 SGHDT and CDR2 YYEEEE. This clone was observed a single time. Here immunoSEQ multiplex PCR was the method, and the copy in TCRdb shows in-frame clones only, minus some. The sample has 2 million to 2.5 million clones; around 92% are singletons. The origin of this receptor is a man in his late teens or twenties in good health. Some clones in this sample may be carry-over from other donors' samples. Material: naive CD4+ T cells from PBMCs. Subset reported: CD45RA+ positively selected. This chain links TRBV5-6 with TRBJ2-5, with TRBD2 identical over 7 bases. CDR3 coding DNA: TGTGCCAGCAGCTTTGGGCTGTCCGTAAGCGGGGTCGAGACCCAGTACTTC. Its protein is CASSFGLSVSGVETQYF.